This TCR beta chain was observed in a study of T cell repertoires in cytomegalovirus infection. Overall study context: Public TCR beta signatures marked donors with CMV infection and the matching HLA.

MiXCR was run by TCRdb on the reads, yielding one entry per CDR3 protein. The sample has about 180,000 distinct CDR3 sequences; roughly a sixth are singletons. A few counts support this clonotype. Its antigen is unidentified. The germline V gene encodes CDR1 MGHRA and CDR2 YSYEKL. CDR3 length: 15 amino acids. V was trimmed by 0 bases and J by 1 base, leaving 10 bases between them. General study points: HLA-C-restricted CMV-specific TCR beta clonotypes were dominant in the ex vivo response. The cumulative frequency of public TCR beta families identified carriers of CMV plus the relevant HLA.

Sequenced sample: CD8+ T cells from PBMCs. This sequence joins TRBV4-1 and TRBJ2-7; D gene ambiguous. This TCR was sampled from a human donor in good health (CMV status not recorded). Some clones in this sample may be carry-over from other donors' samples. CDR3 DNA: TGCGCCAGCAGCCAAGAGAAAGGCATGTCCTACGAGCAGTACTTC. It yields the protein CASSQEKGMSYEQYF.